This T cell receptor beta chain was captured in a study of cytotoxic CD8 clonotypes in ibrutinib-treated CLL. Study summary: The patients, about a dozen relapsed/refractory and approximately 14 treatment-naive, included about 18 who were IGHV unmutated. Study conclusions and caveats: There were few public clonotypes, and on treatment they contracted or stayed stable. Clonality increased with ibrutinib response but returned toward baseline at progression.

The assay was immunoSEQ multiplex PCR, and TCRdb's table has in-frame clones only and misses some. The sample has 200,000 to 250,000 clones, roughly 73% seen once. Note on this clone: The antigen is not known.

The authors obtained approximately 2.2 micrograms of genomic DNA from cryopreserved PBMCs for TCR beta libraries. This CDR3 has 14 amino acids. Trimming left V 0 bases short and J 3 bases short, with 9 bases between. CDR1 SGHRS and CDR2 YFSETQ come from the germline V gene. This receptor was identified in a human donor with chronic lymphocytic leukemia. The chain couples TRBV5-1 to TRBJ1-1; D is possibly TRBD1 (6 bases). Here the sequenced sample was PBMCs, taken after 12 months of ibrutinib treatment. This CDR3 reads CASSLGWGHTEAFF. As DNA, the CDR3 is TGCGCCAGCAGCTTGGGTTGGGGGCACACTGAAGCTTTCTTT. Based on the CDR3 plus reference TRBV5-1 and TRBJ1-1, the full variable domain is KAGVTQTPRYLIKTRGQQVTLSCSPISGHRSVSWYQQTPGQGLQFLFEYFSETQRNKGNFPGRFSGRQFSNSRSEMNVSTLELGDSALYLCASSLGWGHTEAFFGQGTRLTVV.